This TCR beta chain was found in a study of blood T cell repertoires in COVID-19. At the level of the study: Whether acute or convalescent, the COVID-19 samples came from the United States, Italy and Spain.

Germline V gene lookup returns CDR1 MNHEY and CDR2 SVGAGI. Trimming cost V 6 bases and J 3 bases; bases outside gene matches: 2. This CDR3 comprises 14 residues. Assay used: immunoSEQ multiplex PCR; TCRdb lists only in-frame clones, some missing. The repertoire holds approximately 200,000 clones, with 70% to 90% as singletons. Individuals aged about 18 to 90 years were recruited from approximately 24 US areas. Donors in Cohort 3 counted as recovered after two negative PCRs, clearance, or symptom resolution. The chain employs TRBV6-5 and TRBJ2-3; TRBD2 matches at 11 bases. This TCR was sampled from a man aged 30 to 45 who had recovered from COVID-19. The sequencing input was PBMCs or T cells enriched from blood (not recorded which). The CDR3 DNA is TGTGCCAGCAGGGCTAGCGGGGGGACAGATACGCAGTATTTT. It encodes CASRASGGTDTQYF.